This TCR beta chain appears in the sequencing data of a study of cytomegalovirus exposure and HLA in healthy donors. Study-level results: Productive rates of about 87% or about 30% were seen for most TCR beta V segments in an earlier analysis.

In regard to this clone: Its specificity is unknown.

The V gene's germline CDR1 is MRHNA and CDR2 SNTAGT. This CDR3 has 15 amino acids. Trimming took 6 bases from V and 4 from J; bases not matched to a gene: 9. Samples came from healthy bone marrow donors. The PCR employed 60 Vbeta primers together with 13 Jbeta primers. Clones were sequenced by immunoSEQ multiplex PCR, and TCRdb holds only the in-frame ones, with some missing. The specimen's table records about 160,000 clones. The chain couples TRBV6-4 to TRBJ2-3, with TRBD2 matching over 8 bases. This clonotype was obtained from a woman aged 55-75 years in good health and CMV-seronegative. Sequencing was performed on PBMCs. This CDR3 reads CASRGSGSGPDTQYF. The CDR3 DNA reads as TGTGCCAGCAGAGGAAGCGGGAGCGGTCCAGATACGCAGTATTTT.